Listed here are 9 T cell receptor beta chains from one sample, sequenced in a study of T cell changes during pregnancy in multiple sclerosis (dated by TCRdb to about 2019). Library construction relied on the immunoSEQ multiplex PCR assay. TCRdb holds this immuneACCESS table with in-frame rearrangements only. Some clones are missing; in checked studies, unresolved V genes explain under half, and the rest has no known cause. A total of tens of thousands of clones appear in this sample, 80% to 90% of them only once. In total, the top ten clones hold roughly 0.9% of the sample. Sequences were derived from peripheral blood, sampled in the first trimester of pregnancy. These receptors all come from a female donor in good health, enrolled as a control in a pregnancy study.

V gene TRBV11-3 combines with J gene TRBJ2-1; D unclear. V lost 6 bases, J lost 4 bases, and 19 bases lay in between. CDR3 size: 16 residues. The germline V gene encodes CDR1 SGHNT and CDR2 YENEEA. CDR3 bases: TGTGCCAGCAGTTCCCGCGGCCAGCGAGGATACAATGAGCAGTTCTTC. Amino acids: CASSSRGQRGYNEQFF.

This rearrangement joins TRBV30 to TRBJ2-7; D remains unclear. The CDR3 contains 14 residues. Per germline, CDR1 GTSNPN and CDR2 SVGIG (reference sequence). V was trimmed by 0 bases and J by 2 bases, leaving 11 bases between them. The chain's CDR3 is CAWSVQSLTYEQYF. CDR3 sequence (DNA): TGTGCCTGGAGTGTACAAAGTCTGACCTACGAGCAGTACTTC.

This clone was observed a single time. This chain uses TRBV18 with TRBJ1-2; no clear D gene. V shed 0 bases and J shed 1 base, with 9 bases lying between them. The CDR3 is 15 amino acids. The germline gives CDR1 KGHSH, CDR2 LQKENI. The CDR3 reads CASSPPGRSNYGYTF. The CDR3 DNA sequence: TGTGCCAGCTCACCACCGGGGAGAAGTAACTATGGCTACACCTTC.

The J gene is TRBJ2-5, the V gene TRBV10-1; D perhaps matches TRBD1 (6 bases). Germline values: CDR1 WNHNN, CDR2 SYGVQD (reference sequence). V was pared by 0 bases and J by 1 base, with 6 bases between. CDR3 length equals 14 residues. As DNA, the CDR3 is TGCGCCAGCAGTGAGTCAGGGGGCCAAGAGACCCAGTACTTC. It encodes CASSESGGQETQYF.

The chain carries TRBV19 and TRBJ1-4, with 8 positions matching TRBD1. CDR1 and CDR2 from the germline V gene are LNHDA and SQIVND (reference sequence). The V gene end was trimmed by 6 bases and the J gene end by 0 bases; junction bases not matched to a gene: 3. The CDR3 spans 15 residues. The CDR3 sequence is CASSRTGSTNEKLFF. CDR3 in DNA: TGTGCCAGTAGCCGGACAGGGTCAACTAATGAAAAACTGTTTTTT.

This chain links TRBV12-5 with TRBJ2-7; 9 nucleotides agree with TRBD2. The CDR3 runs 14 residues. CDR1 is LGHNT and CDR2 is FRNRAP in the germline V gene. The V gene end was trimmed by 3 bases and the J gene end by 1 base; junction bases not matched to a gene: 1. The CDR3 nucleotides read TGTGCTAGTGGTTTCAGCGGGGGGTCCTACGAGCAGTACTTC. Its protein product is CASGFSGGSYEQYF.

This chain uses TRBV5-6 with TRBJ2-1; TRBD2 agrees at 7 bases. Per germline, CDR1 SGHDT and CDR2 YYEEEE. This CDR3 has 16 amino acids. V shed 4 bases, J shed 3 bases, and the junction held 10 bases outside the gene matches. CDR3 loop: CASSRIVQRDYNEQFF. The CDR3 DNA is TGTGCCAGCAGCCGGATCGTTCAGCGGGACTACAATGAGCAGTTCTTC.

The CDR3 is CASSLDGGTDTQYF. For the CDR3, the DNA is TGTGCCAGCAGCTTAGATGGCGGAACAGATACGCAGTATTTT. This chain connects TRBV7-2 to TRBJ2-3, with unresolved D. CDR1 and CDR2 from the germline V gene are SGHTA and FQGNSA. The CDR3 runs 14 residues. With 1 base removed from V and 3 bases from J, the gap between germline ends came to 8 bases.

The chain joins TRBV5-1 to TRBJ2-3, with 14 bases lining up with TRBD2. With 4 bases clipped from V and 6 bases from J, the junction kept 7 bases outside the gene matches. The CDR3 has 16 residues. Germline CDR1 SGHRS, CDR2 YFSETQ. This CDR3 is CASSPLTSGGEDTQYF. Here the CDR3 DNA reads TGCGCCAGCAGCCCCTTGACTAGCGGGGGGGAGGATACGCAGTATTTT.